Reported below is one TCR beta chain. Germline V gene data show CDR1 as LGHNA and CDR2 as YNFKEQ. V gave up 3 bases and J gave up 9 bases, with 12 bases separating them. This CDR3 spans 12 amino acids. The data stem from a study of blood T cell repertoires in COVID-19. Study details: Whether acute or convalescent, the COVID-19 samples came from the United States, Italy and Spain. T cells, B-cell-depleted T cells, or PBMCs provided the cDNA or gDNA that served as material.

Original analysis: Amplified reference gene primers provided the basis for estimating nucleated cell counts. Assay used: immunoSEQ multiplex PCR; TCRdb lists only in-frame clones, some missing. That table gives V, J and clone size, and the DNA gave D and trimming. The sample has about 200,000 clones, roughly 89% seen once. Sequences were obtained from peripheral blood. The clonotype originates from a man aged 30 to 45 who had recovered from COVID-19. The chain uses TRBV4-2 and TRBJ2-7, with a possible D match to TRBD2 (6 bases). DNA of the CDR3: TGTGCCAGCAGCCATCCCCCCGGGGGGCAGTACTTC. Its protein is CASSHPPGGQYF.